This TCR beta chain is drawn from a study of blood T cell repertoires in COVID-19 (TCRdb year 2020). In the study overall: The collaborator samples originated in the United States, Italy and Spain and spanned the acute and convalescent phases of COVID-19. The material from the prospective study consisted of cDNA or gDNA derived from T cells, B-cell-depleted T cells, or PBMCs. The dataset comprised deeply sampled blood TCRbeta repertoires from subjects exposed to, actively infected with, or recovered from COVID-19. Where HLA class I and class II types were available, the types were taken from metadata supplied by the sample provider, not from assay-based typing. Samples were obtained from the ongoing ImmuneRACE study (first 160 participants) and from roughly 1,300 subjects provided by 6 global collaborators. A de-identified subject ID, COVID-19 status, age in years and sex were almost always included in the sample metadata. The repertoires were released in a freely available public database intended as a resource for research on the immune response to SARS-CoV-2. General study outcomes and caveats: The quantity of clinical and demographic metadata differed by source and by participant and was supplied without curation.

The germline V gene encodes CDR1 MNHNY and CDR2 SVGAGI (reference sequence). Spanning cysteine to phenylalanine, the CDR3 consists of 12 amino acids. The entry retains the CDR3 DNA only, 36 bases that are in frame from base 1. The junction shows trimming of 6 bases on V and 17 bases on J, and the gene matches do not reach 10 bases of it. TCRbeta CDR3 regions were amplified from genomic DNA using the immunoSEQ Assay, a bias-controlled multiplex PCR. Per the authors' processing: Nucleated cell counts per sample were estimated from amplification of reference gene primers within the assay. To quantify the absolute abundance of each unique TCRbeta CDR3 rearrangement, sequence reads were collapsed and filtered. Productive Simpson clonality was computed per sample as the square root of Simpson's diversity index over productive rearrangements. TCRdb provides this immuneACCESS table in a form limited to in-frame rearrangements. Some clones are lacking; in checked studies, under half of them reflect an unresolved V gene, and why the rest are absent is not known. The V and J calls and clone size come from that table; D and trimming were worked out from the DNA. For this sample there are approximately 250,000 clones; roughly 89% appear just once. The ten largest clonotypes hold over 2% of the sample.

As for this clone: This clone's antigen is unknown. Base qualities are not provided; no much larger clone lies one nucleotide away.

Another Seattle source contributed samples from volunteer blood donors who had recovered from COVID-19. Collaborating institutions collected whole blood in K2EDTA tubes following their own protocols. For TCRbeta analysis, collaborators shipped samples in one of three forms: frozen whole blood, isolated PBMCs, or DNA extracted from either of those sample types. The chain uses TRBV6-6 and TRBJ2-2; 9 junctional bases match TRBD1. This receptor was taken from a man younger than 45 who had recovered from COVID-19. The specimen was peripheral blood. The encoded CDR3 is CASRPYRGRLFF. Here is the DNA: TGTGCCAGCAGGCCCTACAGGGGGCGCCTCTTTTTT.